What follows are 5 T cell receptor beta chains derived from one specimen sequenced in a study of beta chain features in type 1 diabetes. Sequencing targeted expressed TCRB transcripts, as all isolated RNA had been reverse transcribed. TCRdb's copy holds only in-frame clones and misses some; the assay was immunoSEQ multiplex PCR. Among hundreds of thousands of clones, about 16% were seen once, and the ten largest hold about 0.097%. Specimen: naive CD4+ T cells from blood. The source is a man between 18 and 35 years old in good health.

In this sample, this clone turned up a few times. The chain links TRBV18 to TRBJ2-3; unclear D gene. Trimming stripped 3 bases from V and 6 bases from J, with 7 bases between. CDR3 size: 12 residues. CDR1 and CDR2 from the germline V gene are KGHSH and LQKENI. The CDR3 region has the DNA TGTGCCAGCTCACCGGTAGTTGATACGCAGTATTTT. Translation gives CASSPVVDTQYF.

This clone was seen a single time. This chain's CDR3 is CASSVVRHSTEAFF. CDR3 nucleotide sequence: TGTGCCAGCAGCGTAGTACGGCATAGCACTGAAGCTTTCTTT. This chain joins TRBV9 and TRBJ1-1; unclear D gene. CDR1 is SGDLS and CDR2 is YYNGEE in the germline V gene. This CDR3 is built from 14 residues. Between the trimmed V and J ends, which lost 0 bases and 4 bases, there was a span of 10 bases. The full variable domain, its missing parts supplied by reference TRBV9 and TRBJ1-1, is DSGVTQTPKHLITATGQRVTLRCSPRSGDLSVYWYQQSLDQGLQFLIQYYNGEERAKGNILERFSAQQFPDLHSELNLSSLELGDSALYFCASSVVRHSTEAFFGQGTRLTVV.

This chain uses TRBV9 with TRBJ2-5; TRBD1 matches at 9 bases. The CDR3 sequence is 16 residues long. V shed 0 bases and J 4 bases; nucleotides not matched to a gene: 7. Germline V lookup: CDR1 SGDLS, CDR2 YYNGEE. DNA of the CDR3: TGTGCCAGCAGCGTAGGCGGACAGGGGAGATCAGAGACCCAGTACTTC. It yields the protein CASSVGGQGRSETQYF.

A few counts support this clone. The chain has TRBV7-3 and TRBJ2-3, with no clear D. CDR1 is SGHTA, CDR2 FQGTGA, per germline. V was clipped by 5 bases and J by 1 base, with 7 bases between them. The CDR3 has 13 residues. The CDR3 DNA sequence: TGTGCCAGCAGCCCCACTGGCACAGATACGCAGTATTTT. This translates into CASSPTGTDTQYF.

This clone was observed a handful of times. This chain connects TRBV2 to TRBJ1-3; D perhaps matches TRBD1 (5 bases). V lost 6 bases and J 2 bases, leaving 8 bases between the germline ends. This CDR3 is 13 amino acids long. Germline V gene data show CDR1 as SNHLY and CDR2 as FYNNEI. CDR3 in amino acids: CASRGVTGNTIYF. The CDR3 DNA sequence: TGTGCCAGCAGGGGGGTAACTGGAAACACCATATATTTT.